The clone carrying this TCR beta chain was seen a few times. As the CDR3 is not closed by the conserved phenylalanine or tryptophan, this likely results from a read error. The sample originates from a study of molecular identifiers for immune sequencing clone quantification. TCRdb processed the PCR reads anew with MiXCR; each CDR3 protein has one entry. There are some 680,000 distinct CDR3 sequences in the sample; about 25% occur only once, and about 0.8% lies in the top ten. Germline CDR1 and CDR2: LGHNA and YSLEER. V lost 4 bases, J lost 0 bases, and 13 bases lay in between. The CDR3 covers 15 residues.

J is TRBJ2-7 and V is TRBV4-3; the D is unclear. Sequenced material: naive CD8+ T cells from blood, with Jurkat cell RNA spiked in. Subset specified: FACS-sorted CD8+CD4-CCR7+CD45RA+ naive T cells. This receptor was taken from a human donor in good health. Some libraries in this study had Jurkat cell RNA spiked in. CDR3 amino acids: CASSPQPSVSYEQYS. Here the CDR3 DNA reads TGCGCCAGCAGCCCCCAACCAAGCGTCTCCTACGAGCAGTACTCC.